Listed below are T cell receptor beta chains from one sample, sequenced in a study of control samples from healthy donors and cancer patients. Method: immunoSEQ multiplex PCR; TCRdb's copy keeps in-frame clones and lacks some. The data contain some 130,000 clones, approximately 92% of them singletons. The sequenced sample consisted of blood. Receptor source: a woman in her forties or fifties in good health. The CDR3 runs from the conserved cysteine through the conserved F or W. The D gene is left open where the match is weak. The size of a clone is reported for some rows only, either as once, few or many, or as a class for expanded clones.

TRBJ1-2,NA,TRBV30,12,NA,TGTGCCTGGGTCGGGGTAAACTATGGCTACACCTTC,CAWVGVNYGYTF
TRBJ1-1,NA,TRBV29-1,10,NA,TGCAGCGTTGCTGGGTATGAAGCTTTCTTT,CSVAGYEAFF
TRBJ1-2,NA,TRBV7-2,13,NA,TGTGCCAGCAGCTTAGCAGGGATGTATGGCTACACCTTC,CASSLAGMYGYTF
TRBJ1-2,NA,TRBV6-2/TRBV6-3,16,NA,TGTGCCAGCACCCCCCCACGGTGGACACCGTCGAATGGCTACACCTTC,CASTPPRWTPSNGYTF
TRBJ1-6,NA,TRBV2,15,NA,TGTGCCAGCAGTAAGAGCCGGACAAGTAATTCACCCCTCCACTTT,CASSKSRTSNSPLHF
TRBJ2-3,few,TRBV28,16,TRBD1,TGTGCCAGCAGTCAACCAGGGGGCTCTAGCACAGATACGCAGTATTTT,CASSQPGGSSTDTQYF
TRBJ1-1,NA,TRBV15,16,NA,TGTGCCACCAGCAGAGATTACGCCCCTCCGAACACTGAAGCTTTCTTT,CATSRDYAPPNTEAFF
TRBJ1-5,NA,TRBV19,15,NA,TGTGCCAGTAGGAGGGAACGTCGGGGCAATCAGCCCCAGCATTTT,CASRRERRGNQPQHF
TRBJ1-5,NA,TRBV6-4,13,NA,TGTGCCAGCAGTGCGACAGACAATCAGCCCCAGCATTTT,CASSATDNQPQHF
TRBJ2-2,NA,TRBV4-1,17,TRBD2,TGCGCCAGCAGCCAAGGGCGAGGACTAGCGCCCACCGGGGAGCTGTTTTTT,CASSQGRGLAPTGELFF
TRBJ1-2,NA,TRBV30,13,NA,TGTGCCTGGATTCCTGGGTTCGGGGGCGGCTACACCTTC,CAWIPGFGGGYTF
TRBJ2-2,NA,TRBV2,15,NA,TGTGCCAGCAGGAGTAACTGGGGATCGGCCGGGGAGCTGTTTTTT,CASRSNWGSAGELFF
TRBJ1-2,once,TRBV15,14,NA,TGTGCCACCAGCAGGGGGATACAGGGTCGCGGCTACACCTTC,CATSRGIQGRGYTF
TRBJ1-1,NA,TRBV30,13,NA,TGTGCCTGGAGTACGGGCCTCGGGACTGAAGCTTTCTTT,CAWSTGLGTEAFF
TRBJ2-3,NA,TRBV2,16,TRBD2,TGTGCCAGCAGTGGTTTAGCGGGGGCCCGCACAGATACGCAGTATTTT,CASSGLAGARTDTQYF
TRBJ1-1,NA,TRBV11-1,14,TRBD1,TGTGCCAGCAGCACACGACAGGGAGAAACTGAAGCTTTCTTT,CASSTRQGETEAFF
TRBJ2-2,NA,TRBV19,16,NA,TGTGCCAGTAGTACCCGACACGGGGGGAACACCGGGGAGCTGTTTTTT,CASSTRHGGNTGELFF
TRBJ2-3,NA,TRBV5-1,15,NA,TGCGCCAGCACCCTTGGGGGGGCCAGCACAGATACGCAGTATTTT,CASTLGGASTDTQYF
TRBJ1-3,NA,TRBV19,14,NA,TGTGCCAGTCGGGACCGCCCCTCTGGAAACACCATATATTTT,CASRDRPSGNTIYF
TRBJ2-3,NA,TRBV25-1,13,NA,TGTGCCAGCAGTTCCAGGGCCACAGATACGCAGTATTTT,CASSSRATDTQYF
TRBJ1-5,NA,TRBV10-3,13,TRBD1,TGTGCCATCAGCGGGACAGGCAATCAGCCCCAGCATTTT,CAISGTGNQPQHF
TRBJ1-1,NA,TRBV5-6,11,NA,TGTGCCAGCAGCTTGGGGGCGCGGGCTTTCTTT,CASSLGARAFF
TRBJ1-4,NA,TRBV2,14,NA,TGTGCCAGCAGTATAGGGCAGGGCGGTGAAAAACTGTTTTTT,CASSIGQGGEKLFF
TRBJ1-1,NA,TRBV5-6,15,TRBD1,TGTGCCAGCAGGATTACGGACAGGATGAACACTGAAGCTTTCTTT,CASRITDRMNTEAFF